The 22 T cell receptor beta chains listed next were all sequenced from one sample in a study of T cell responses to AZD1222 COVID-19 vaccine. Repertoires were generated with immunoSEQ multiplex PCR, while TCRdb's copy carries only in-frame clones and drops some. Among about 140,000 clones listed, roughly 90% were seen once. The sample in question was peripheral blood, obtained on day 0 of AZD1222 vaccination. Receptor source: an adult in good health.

CDR3 sequence (DNA): TGTGCCAGCAGCCGAAAAGGGGGGGGCCCCTATGGCTACACCTTC. Encoded protein: CASSRKGGGPYGYTF. The J gene is TRBJ1-2, the V gene TRBV3-1 (or the pseudogene TRBV3-2); possible D gene TRBD1, 6 bases. The CDR3 is made up of 15 amino acids. V was cut by 4 bases and J by 4 bases, with 16 bases left in between. The germline CDR1 and CDR2 sequences are LGHDT and YNNKEL (reference sequence).

Here the CDR3 reads CASSQVWAGVDNEQFF. Written as DNA, the CDR3 is TGCGCCAGCAGCCAAGTTTGGGCAGGGGTGGACAATGAGCAGTTCTTC. V is TRBV4-3 and J is TRBJ2-1; perhaps TRBD1 as D (6 bases). The V end lost 1 base, the J end lost 5 bases, and 15 bases lay between the germline ends. CDR1 and CDR2 from the germline V gene are LGHNA and YSLEER. The CDR3 sequence is 16 residues long.

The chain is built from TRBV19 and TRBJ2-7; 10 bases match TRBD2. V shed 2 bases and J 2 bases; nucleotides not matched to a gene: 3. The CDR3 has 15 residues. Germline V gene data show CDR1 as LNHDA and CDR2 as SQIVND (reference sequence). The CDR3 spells CASSITTSGTYEQYF. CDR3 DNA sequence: TGTGCCAGTAGTATAACAACTAGCGGGACCTACGAGCAGTACTTC.

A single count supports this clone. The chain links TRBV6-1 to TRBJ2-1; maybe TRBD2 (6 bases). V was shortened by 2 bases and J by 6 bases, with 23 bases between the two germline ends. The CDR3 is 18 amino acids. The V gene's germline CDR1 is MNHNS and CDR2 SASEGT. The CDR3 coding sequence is TGTGCCAGCAGTGAACCCACCGACCCCGGCGGGACGGGCAATGAGCAGTTCTTC. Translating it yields CASSEPTDPGGTGNEQFF.

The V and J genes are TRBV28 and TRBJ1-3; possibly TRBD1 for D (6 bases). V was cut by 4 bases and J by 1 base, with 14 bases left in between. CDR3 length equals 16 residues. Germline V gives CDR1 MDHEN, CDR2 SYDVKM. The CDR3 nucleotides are TGTGCCAGCAGTTCTCCGACAGGACGGTCTGGAAACACCATATATTTT. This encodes CASSSPTGRSGNTIYF.

The CDR3 sequence: CASSTGGANYGYTF. The CDR3 DNA reads as TGTGCCAGCAGCACCGGGGGGGCTAACTATGGCTACACCTTC. The chain has TRBV9 and TRBJ1-2; D is perhaps TRBD1 (5 bases). The CDR3 contains 14 residues. Germline loops: CDR1 SGDLS, CDR2 YYNGEE. The V gene lost 4 bases and the J gene lost 0 bases, with 10 bases spanning the gap.

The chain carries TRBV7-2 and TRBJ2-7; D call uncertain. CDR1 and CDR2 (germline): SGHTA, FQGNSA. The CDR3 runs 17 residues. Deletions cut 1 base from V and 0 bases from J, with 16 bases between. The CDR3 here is CASSLGNTGRSSYEQYF. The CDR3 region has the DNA TGTGCCAGCAGCTTAGGGAACACCGGACGGAGCTCCTACGAGCAGTACTTC.

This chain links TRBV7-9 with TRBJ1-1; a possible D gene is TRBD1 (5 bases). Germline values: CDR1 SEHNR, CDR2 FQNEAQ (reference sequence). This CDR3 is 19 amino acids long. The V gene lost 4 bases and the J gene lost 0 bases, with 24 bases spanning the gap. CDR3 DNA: TGTGCCAGCAGCTCACCCCGATGGGGGATGGGGAGCATGAACACTGAAGCTTTCTTT. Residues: CASSSPRWGMGSMNTEAFF.

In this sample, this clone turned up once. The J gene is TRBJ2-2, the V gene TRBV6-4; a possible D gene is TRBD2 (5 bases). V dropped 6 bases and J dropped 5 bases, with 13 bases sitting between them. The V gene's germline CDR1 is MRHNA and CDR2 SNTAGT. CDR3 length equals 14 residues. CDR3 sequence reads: CASSPRGLTGELFF. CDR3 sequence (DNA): TGTGCCAGCAGCCCCAGAGGGTTGACCGGGGAGCTGTTTTTT.

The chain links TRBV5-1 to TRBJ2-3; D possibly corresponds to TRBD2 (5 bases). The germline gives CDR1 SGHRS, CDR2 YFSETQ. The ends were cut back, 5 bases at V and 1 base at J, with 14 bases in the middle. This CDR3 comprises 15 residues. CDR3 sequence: CASRLQPEGTDTQYF. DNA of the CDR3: TGCGCCAGCAGGCTACAGCCGGAGGGCACAGATACGCAGTATTTT. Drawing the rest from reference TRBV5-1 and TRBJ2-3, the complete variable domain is KAGVTQTPRYLIKTRGQQVTLSCSPISGHRSVSWYQQTPGQGLQFLFEYFSETQRNKGNFPGRFSGRQFSNSRSEMNVSTLELGDSALYLCASRLQPEGTDTQYFGPGTRLTVL.

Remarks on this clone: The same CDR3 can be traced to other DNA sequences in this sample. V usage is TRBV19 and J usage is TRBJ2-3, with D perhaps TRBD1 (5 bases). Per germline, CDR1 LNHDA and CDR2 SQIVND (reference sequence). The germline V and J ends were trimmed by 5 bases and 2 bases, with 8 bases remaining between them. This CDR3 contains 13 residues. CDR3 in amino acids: CASSLRDTDTQYF. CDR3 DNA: TGTGCCAGTAGTCTCAGGGACACAGATACGCAGTATTTT.

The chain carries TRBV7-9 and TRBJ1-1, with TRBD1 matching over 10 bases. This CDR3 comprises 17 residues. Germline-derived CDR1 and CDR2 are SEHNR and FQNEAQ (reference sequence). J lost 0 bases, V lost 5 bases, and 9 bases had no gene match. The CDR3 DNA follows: TGTGCCAGCAGCGCACACCGGGACAGGGGTATGAACACTGAAGCTTTCTTT. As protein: CASSAHRDRGMNTEAFF.

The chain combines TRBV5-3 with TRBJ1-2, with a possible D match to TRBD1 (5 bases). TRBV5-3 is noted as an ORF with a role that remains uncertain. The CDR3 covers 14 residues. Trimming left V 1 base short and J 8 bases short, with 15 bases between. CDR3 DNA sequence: TGTGCCAGAAGCTTGAGGGCCAGGGAGCGAGGCTACACCTTC. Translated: CARSLRARERGYTF.

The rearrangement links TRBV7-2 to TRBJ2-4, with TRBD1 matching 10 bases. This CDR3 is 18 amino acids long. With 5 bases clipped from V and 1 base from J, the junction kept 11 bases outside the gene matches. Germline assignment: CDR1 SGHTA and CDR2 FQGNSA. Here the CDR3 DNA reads TGTGCCAGCAGCCCGGGGTTAGGGACAGGGGTCGCCAAAAACATTCAGTACTTC. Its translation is CASSPGLGTGVAKNIQYF.

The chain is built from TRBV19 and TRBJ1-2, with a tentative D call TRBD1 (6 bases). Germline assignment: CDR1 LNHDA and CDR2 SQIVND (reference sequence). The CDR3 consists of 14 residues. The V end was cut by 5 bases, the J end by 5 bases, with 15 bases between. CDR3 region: CASSEKDRAYGYTF. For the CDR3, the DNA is TGTGCCAGTAGTGAAAAGGACAGAGCTTATGGCTACACCTTC.

CDR3: CASTLMWEKADTQYF. CDR3 nucleotide sequence: TGTGCCAGTACCCTGATGTGGGAGAAGGCAGATACGCAGTATTTT. The chain joins TRBV6-4 to TRBJ2-3, with D tentatively TRBD2 (5 bases). The CDR3 loop spans 15 amino acids. Deletions cut 9 bases from V and 4 bases from J, with 20 bases between. Germline values: CDR1 MRHNA, CDR2 SNTAGT.

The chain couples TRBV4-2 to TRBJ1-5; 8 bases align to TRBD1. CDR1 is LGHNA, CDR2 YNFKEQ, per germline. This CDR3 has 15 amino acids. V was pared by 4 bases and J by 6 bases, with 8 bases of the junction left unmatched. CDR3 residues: CASSPEGQAFQPQHF. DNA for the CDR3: TGTGCCAGCAGCCCAGAGGGACAGGCCTTTCAGCCCCAGCATTTT.

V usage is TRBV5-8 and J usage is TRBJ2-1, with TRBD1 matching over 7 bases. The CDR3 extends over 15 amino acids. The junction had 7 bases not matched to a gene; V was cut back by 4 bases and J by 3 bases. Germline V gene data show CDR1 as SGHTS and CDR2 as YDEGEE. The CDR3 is CASSHGTDFYNEQFF. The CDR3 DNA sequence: TGTGCCAGCAGCCATGGGACAGACTTCTACAATGAGCAGTTCTTC.

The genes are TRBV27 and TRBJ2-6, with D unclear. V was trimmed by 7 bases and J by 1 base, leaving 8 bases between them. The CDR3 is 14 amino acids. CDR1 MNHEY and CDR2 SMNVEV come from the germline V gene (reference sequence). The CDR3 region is CASTPRSGANVLTF. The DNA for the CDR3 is TGTGCCAGCACCCCTCGGTCTGGGGCCAACGTCCTGACTTTC.

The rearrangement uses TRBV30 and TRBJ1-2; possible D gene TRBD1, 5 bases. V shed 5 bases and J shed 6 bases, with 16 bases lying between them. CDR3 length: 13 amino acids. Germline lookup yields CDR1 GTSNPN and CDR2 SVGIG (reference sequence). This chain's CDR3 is CAWERQGRNGYTF. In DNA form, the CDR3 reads TGTGCCTGGGAGCGCCAGGGCCGGAATGGCTACACCTTC.

CDR3 nucleotides: TGTGCCAGCAGTTTCACCCTGAACACTGAAGCTTTCTTT. Translated: CASSFTLNTEAFF. The V call is TRBV12-3 or TRBV12-4, the J call TRBJ1-1; no definite D call. This CDR3 spans 13 amino acids. V was trimmed by 3 bases and J by 0 bases, leaving 5 bases between them.

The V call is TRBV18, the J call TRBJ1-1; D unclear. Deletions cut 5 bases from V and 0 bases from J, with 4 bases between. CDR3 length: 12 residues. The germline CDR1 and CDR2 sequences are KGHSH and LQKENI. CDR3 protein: CASSGVNTEAFF. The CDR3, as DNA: TGTGCCAGCTCAGGTGTGAACACTGAAGCTTTCTTT. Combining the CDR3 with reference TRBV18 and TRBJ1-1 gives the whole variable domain NAGVMQNPRHLVRRRGQEARLRCSPMKGHSHVYWYRQLPEEGLKFMVYLQKENIIDESGMPKERFSAEFPKEGPSILRIQQVVRGDSAAYFCASSGVNTEAFFGQGTRLTVV.